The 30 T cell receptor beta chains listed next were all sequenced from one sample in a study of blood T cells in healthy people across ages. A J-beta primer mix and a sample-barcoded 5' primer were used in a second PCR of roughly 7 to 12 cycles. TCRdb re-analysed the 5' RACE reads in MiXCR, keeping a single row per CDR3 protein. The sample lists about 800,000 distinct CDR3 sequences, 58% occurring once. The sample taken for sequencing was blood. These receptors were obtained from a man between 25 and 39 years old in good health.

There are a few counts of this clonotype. CDR3 DNA sequence: TGTGCCAGCAGGGAACCGGACAGGGGAGGCGAGCAGTACTTC. Protein product: CASREPDRGGEQYF. The rearrangement joins TRBV28 to TRBJ2-4, with 9 bases that match TRBD1. The J call may be faulty, since TRBJ2-7 better matches the DNA end. CDR1 and CDR2 from the germline V gene are MDHEN and SYDVKM. The CDR3 is 14 amino acids.

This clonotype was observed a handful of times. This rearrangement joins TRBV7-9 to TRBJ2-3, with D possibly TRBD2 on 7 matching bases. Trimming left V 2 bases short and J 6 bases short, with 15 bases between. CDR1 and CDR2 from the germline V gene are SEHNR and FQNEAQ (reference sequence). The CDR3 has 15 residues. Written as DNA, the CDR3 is TGTGCCAGCAGCTTAAGGCTATCGGGGGGCGATACGCAGTATTTT. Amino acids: CASSLRLSGGDTQYF.

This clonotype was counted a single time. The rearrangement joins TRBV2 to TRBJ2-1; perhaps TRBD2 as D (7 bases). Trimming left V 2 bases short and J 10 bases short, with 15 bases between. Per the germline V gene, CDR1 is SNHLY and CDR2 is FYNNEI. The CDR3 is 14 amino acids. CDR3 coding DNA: TGTGCCAGCAGTGAACAGACTAGGGGGGGAGAGCAGTTCTTC. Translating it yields CASSEQTRGGEQFF.

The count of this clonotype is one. The CDR3 loop reads CSARPTTRARSFF. CDR3 in DNA: TGCAGTGCTAGGCCGACGACGCGGGCAAGATCGTTCTTC. This chain joins TRBV20-1 and TRBJ2-1; D may be TRBD2 (5 bases). The CDR3 is 13 amino acids. Trimming took off 3 bases at V and 15 bases at J, with 21 bases between the two ends. Per the germline V gene, CDR1 is DFQATT and CDR2 is SNEGSKA (reference sequence).

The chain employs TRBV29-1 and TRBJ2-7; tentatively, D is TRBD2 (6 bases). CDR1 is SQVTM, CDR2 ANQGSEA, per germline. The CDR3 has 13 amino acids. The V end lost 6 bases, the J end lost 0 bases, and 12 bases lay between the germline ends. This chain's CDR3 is CSVRRGSSYEQYF. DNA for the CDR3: TGCAGCGTCCGCCGGGGGAGCTCCTACGAGCAGTACTTC.

CDR3 sequence reads: CASSLGGSLSSGANVLTF. For the CDR3, the DNA is TGTGCCAGCAGTTTAGGGGGCAGTTTAAGCTCTGGGGCCAACGTCCTGACTTTC. This chain connects TRBV28 to TRBJ2-6; a possible D gene is TRBD1 (6 bases). The germline V gene encodes CDR1 MDHEN and CDR2 SYDVKM. V was clipped by 2 bases and J by 0 bases, with 14 bases between them. The CDR3 has 18 amino acids.

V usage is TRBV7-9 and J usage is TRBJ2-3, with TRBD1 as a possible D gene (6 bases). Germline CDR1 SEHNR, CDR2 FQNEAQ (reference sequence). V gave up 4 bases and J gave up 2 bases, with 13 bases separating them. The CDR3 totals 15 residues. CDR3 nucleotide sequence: TGTGCCAGCAGCTCAACAGGGTCATACACAGATACGCAGTATTTT. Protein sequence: CASSSTGSYTDTQYF.

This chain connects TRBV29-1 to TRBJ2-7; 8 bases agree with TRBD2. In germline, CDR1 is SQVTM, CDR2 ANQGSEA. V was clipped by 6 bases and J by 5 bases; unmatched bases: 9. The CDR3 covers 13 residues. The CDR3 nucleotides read TGCAGCGTAACCCGGGGGGGCGTTCACGAGCAGTACTTC. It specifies CSVTRGGVHEQYF.

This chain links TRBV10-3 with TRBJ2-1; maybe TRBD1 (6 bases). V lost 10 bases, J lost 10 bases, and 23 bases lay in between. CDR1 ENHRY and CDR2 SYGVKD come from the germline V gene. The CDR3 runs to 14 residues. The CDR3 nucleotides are TGTGCCACCAACCGGGACATACAAGCCTACGAGCAGTTCTTC. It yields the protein CATNRDIQAYEQFF.

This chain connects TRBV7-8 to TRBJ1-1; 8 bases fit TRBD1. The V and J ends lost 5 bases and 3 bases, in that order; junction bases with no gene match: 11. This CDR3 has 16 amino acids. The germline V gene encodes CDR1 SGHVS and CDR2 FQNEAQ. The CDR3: CASSKFPGGMDTEAFF. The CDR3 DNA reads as TGTGCCAGCAGCAAATTCCCAGGGGGCATGGACACTGAAGCTTTCTTT.

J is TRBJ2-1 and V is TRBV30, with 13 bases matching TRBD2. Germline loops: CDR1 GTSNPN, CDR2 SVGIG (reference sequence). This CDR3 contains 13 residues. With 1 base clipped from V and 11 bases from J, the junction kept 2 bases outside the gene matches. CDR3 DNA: TGTGCCTGGAGTGAGGGACTAGCGGGAAAGCAGTTCTTC. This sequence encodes CAWSEGLAGKQFF. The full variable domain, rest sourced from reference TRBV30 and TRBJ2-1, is SQTIHQWPATLVQPVGSPLSLECTVEGTSNPNLYWYRQAAGRGLQLLFYSVGIGQISSEVPQNLSASRPQDRQFILSSKKLLLSDSGFYLCAWSEGLAGKQFFGPGTRLTVL.

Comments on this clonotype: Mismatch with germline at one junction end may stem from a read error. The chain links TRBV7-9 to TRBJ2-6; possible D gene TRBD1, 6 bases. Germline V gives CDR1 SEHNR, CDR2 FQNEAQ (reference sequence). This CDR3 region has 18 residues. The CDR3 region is CASSSSWTASSGVNVLTF. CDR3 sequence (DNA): TGTGCCAGCAGCTCAAGTTGGACAGCCTCCTCTGGGGTCAACGTCCTGACTTTC.

CDR3 loop: CASSLEGARSGELFF. The CDR3 region has the DNA TGTGCCAGCAGCTTAGAGGGGGCGCGAAGCGGGGAGCTGTTTTTT. V gene TRBV7-2 combines with J gene TRBJ2-2, with TRBD1 identical over 7 bases. This CDR3 contains 15 residues. Trimming cost V 1 base and J 7 bases; bases outside gene matches: 6. CDR1 is SGHTA, CDR2 FQGNSA, per germline.

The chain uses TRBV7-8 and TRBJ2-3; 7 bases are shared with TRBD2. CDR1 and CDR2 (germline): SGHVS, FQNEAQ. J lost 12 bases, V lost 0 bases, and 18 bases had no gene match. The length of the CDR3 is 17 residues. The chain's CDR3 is CASSLAIAPTGGSPQYF. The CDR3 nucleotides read TGTGCCAGCAGCTTAGCTATCGCCCCGACCGGGGGGTCCCCTCAGTATTTT.

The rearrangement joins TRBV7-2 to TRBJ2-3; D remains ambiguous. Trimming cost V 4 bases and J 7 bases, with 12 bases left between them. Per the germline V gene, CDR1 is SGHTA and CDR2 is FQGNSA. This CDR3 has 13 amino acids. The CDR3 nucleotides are TGTGCCAGCAGCTCCCCCGGTGGGAATACGCAGTATTTT. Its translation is CASSSPGGNTQYF.

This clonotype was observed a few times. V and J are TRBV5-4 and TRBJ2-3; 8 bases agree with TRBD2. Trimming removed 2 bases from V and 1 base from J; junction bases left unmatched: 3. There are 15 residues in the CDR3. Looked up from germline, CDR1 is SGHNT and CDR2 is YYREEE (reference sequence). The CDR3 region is CASSLSAGGTDTQYF. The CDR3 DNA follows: TGTGCCAGCAGCTTATCAGCGGGGGGCACAGATACGCAGTATTTT.

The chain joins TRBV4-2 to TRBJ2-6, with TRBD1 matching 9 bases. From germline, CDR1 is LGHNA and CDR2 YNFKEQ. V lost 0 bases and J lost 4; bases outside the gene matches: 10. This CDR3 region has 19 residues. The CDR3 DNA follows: TGTGCCAGCAGCCAAGATCTAGGGACAGGGTCCACCGGGGCCAACGTCCTGACTTTC. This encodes CASSQDLGTGSTGANVLTF.

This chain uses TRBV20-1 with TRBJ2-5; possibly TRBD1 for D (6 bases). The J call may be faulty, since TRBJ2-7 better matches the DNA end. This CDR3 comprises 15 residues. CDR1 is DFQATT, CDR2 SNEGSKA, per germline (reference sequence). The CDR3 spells CSARNRDRIGNEQYF. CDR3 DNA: TGCAGTGCTAGGAACAGGGATCGGATTGGCAACGAGCAGTACTTC.

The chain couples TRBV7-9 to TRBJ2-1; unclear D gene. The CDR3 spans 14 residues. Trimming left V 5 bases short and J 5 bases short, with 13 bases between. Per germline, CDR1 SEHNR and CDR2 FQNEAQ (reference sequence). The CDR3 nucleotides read TGTGCCAGCAGCCAAGCTAGTATCGACAATGAGCAGTTCTTC. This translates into CASSQASIDNEQFF.

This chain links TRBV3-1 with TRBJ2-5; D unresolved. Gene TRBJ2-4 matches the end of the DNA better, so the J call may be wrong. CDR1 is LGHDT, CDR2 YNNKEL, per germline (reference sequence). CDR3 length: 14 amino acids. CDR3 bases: TGTGCCAGCAGCCCTACATACAGTAAAAACATTCAGTACTTC. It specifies CASSPTYSKNIQYF.

Here the CDR3 reads CASSRDRSLATEAFF. Here the CDR3 DNA reads TGCGCCAGCAGCCGGGACAGGTCTTTGGCCACTGAAGCTTTCTTT. The chain combines TRBV5-1 with TRBJ1-1; 8 bases line up with TRBD1. Germline V gene data show CDR1 as SGHRS and CDR2 as YFSETQ. The ends lost 4 bases at V and 4 bases at J; junction bases unmatched: 9. The CDR3 is 15 residues long.

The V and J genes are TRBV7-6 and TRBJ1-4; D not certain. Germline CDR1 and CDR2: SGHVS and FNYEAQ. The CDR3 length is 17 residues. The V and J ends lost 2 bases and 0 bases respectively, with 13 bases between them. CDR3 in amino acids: CASSLRAGGPTNEKLFF. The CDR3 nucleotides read TGTGCCAGCAGCTTACGGGCAGGTGGGCCAACTAATGAAAAACTGTTTTTT.

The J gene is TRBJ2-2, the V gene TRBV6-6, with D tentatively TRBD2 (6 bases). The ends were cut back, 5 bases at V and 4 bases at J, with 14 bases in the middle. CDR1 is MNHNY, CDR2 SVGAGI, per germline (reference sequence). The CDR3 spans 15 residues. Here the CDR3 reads CASSGGTVRTGELFF. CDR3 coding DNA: TGTGCCAGCAGTGGAGGGACGGTCCGCACCGGGGAGCTGTTTTTT.

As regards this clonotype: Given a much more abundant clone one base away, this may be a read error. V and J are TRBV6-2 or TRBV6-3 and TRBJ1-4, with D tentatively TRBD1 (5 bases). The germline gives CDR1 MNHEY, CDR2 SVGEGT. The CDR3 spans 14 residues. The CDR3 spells CTSSLDSANEKLFF. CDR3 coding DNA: TGTACCAGCAGTCTTGACAGCGCTAATGAAAAACTGTTTTTT.

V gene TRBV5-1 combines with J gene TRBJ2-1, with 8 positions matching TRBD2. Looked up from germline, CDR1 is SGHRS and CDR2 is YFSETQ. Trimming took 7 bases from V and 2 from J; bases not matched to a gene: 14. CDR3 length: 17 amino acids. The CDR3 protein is CASSQGLAGAAYNEQFF. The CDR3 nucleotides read TGCGCCAGCTCCCAGGGGCTAGCGGGTGCCGCCTACAATGAGCAGTTCTTC.

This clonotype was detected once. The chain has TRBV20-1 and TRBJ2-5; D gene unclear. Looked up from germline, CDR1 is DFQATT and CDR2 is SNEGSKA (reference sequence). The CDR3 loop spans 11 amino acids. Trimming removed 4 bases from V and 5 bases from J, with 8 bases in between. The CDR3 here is CSAIQAETQYF. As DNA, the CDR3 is TGCAGTGCTATCCAAGCGGAGACCCAGTACTTC.

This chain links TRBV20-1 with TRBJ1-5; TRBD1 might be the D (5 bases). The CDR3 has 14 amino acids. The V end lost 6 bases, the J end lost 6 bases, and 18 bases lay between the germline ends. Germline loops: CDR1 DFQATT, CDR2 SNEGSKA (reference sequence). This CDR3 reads CSANRREFTQPQHF. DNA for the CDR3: TGCAGTGCAAACCGCAGGGAATTCACTCAGCCCCAGCATTTT.

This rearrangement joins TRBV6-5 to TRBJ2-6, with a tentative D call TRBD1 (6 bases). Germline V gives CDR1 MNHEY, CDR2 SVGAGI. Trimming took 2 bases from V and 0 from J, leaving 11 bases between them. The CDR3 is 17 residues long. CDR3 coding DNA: TGTGCCAGCAGTTACGAGGGGGTGGACTCTGGGGCCAACGTCCTGACTTTC. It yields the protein CASSYEGVDSGANVLTF.

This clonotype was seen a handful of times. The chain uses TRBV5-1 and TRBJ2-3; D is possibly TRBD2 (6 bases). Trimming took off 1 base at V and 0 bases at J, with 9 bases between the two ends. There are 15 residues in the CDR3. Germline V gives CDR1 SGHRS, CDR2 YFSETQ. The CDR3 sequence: CASSLTGTSTDTQYF. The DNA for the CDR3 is TGCGCCAGCAGCTTGACCGGGACTAGCACAGATACGCAGTATTTT.

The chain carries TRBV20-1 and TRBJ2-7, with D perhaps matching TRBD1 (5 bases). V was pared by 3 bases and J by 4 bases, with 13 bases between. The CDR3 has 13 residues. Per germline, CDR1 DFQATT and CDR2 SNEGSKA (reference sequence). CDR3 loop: CSASPIAGYEQYF. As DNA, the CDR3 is TGCAGTGCTAGCCCCATTGCAGGGTACGAGCAGTACTTC.